The 14 T cell receptor beta chains given below trace back to one sample, sequenced in a study of monozygotic twins with inflammatory bowel disease. TCRdb derives one entry per CDR3 protein from the 5' RACE reads, leaving out DNA. This sample's table has about 110,000 distinct CDR3 sequences. The sample comprised blood. These receptors were collected from a human donor with ulcerative colitis or Crohn's disease, or a healthy co-twin of an affected twin (not recorded which).

V is TRBV12-3 or TRBV12-4 and J is TRBJ2-1; checking the TCRdb D call of TRBD1 is not possible without DNA. There are 16 residues in the CDR3. CDR3: CASSFGSGTGYNEQFF.

The V and J genes are TRBV12-3 or TRBV12-4 and TRBJ1-2. This CDR3 is built from 14 residues. CDR3 amino acids: CASSLGAYVYGYTF.

The chain's CDR3 is CASSGRTTANSPLHF. The chain couples TRBV5-6 to TRBJ1-6. There are 15 residues in the CDR3. Germline V gives CDR1 SGHDT, CDR2 YYEEEE.

The rearrangement links TRBV5-1 to TRBJ1-4; the D call from TCRdb, TRBD1, cannot be confirmed without DNA. Germline CDR1 is SGHRS and CDR2 is YFSETQ. The CDR3 is 14 amino acids. CDR3 in amino acids: CASSSGTVNEKLFF. The whole variable domain, remainder taken from reference TRBV5-1 and TRBJ1-4, is KAGVTQTPRYLIKTRGQQVTLSCSPISGHRSVSWYQQTPGQGLQFLFEYFSETQRNKGNFPGRFSGRQFSNSRSEMNVSTLELGDSALYLCASSSGTVNEKLFFGSGTQLSVL.

V gene TRBV12-3 or TRBV12-4 combines with J gene TRBJ2-7; as DNA is missing, the TRBD2 call by TCRdb cannot be tested. The CDR3 is 15 residues long. CDR3 sequence: CASSSGLADFYEQYF.

The chain couples TRBV5-4 to TRBJ2-7; the TCRdb D gene call, TRBD2, has no DNA to confirm it. The CDR3 sequence is 16 residues long. CDR1 SGHNT and CDR2 YYREEE come from the germline V gene (reference sequence). The CDR3 sequence: CASSLETSGPSYEQYF.

This chain links TRBV21-1 with TRBJ2-1. TRBV21-1 is a pseudogene. The CDR3 is 15 residues long. CDR3 sequence reads: CASSKGRGSYNEQFF.

The CDR3 reads CSGKREGLYEQYF. The chain recombines TRBV20-1 with TRBJ2-7; the TCRdb D gene call, TRBD2, has no DNA to confirm it. From germline, CDR1 is DFQATT and CDR2 SNEGSKA (reference sequence). This CDR3 comprises 13 residues.

The rearrangement joins TRBV7-9 to TRBJ1-1. The CDR3 runs 12 residues. The V gene's germline CDR1 is SEHNR and CDR2 FQNEAQ (reference sequence). The CDR3: CASSLHSLEAFF.

The V gene is TRBV10-3, the J gene TRBJ2-7. The CDR3 covers 12 residues. The V gene's germline CDR1 is ENHRY and CDR2 SYGVKD. The CDR3 loop is CAISESAYEQYF.

The chain has TRBV7-2 and TRBJ2-2. This CDR3 contains 16 residues. The V gene's germline CDR1 is SGHTA and CDR2 FQGNSA. CDR3 protein: CASSLRRSVNTGELFF. The whole variable domain, filled in from reference TRBV7-2 and TRBJ2-2, reads GAGVSQSPSNKVTEKGKDVELRCDPISGHTALYWYRQSLGQGLEFLIYFQGNSAPDKSGLPSDRFSAERTGGSVSTLTIQRTQQEDSAVYLCASSLRRSVNTGELFFGEGSRLTVL.

The rearrangement links TRBV11-2 to TRBJ1-1; TCRdb's D call of TRBD1 is untestable without DNA. This CDR3 contains 16 residues. Germline V gene sequence: CDR1 SGHAT, CDR2 FQNNGV. The CDR3 sequence is CASSLGVDSMNTEAFF.

The gene calls are TRBV7-9 and TRBJ2-3. The CDR3 contains 14 residues. Germline V gene sequence: CDR1 SEHNR, CDR2 FQNEAQ (reference sequence). This chain's CDR3 is CASSLAPATDTQYF.

The chain recombines TRBV12-3 or TRBV12-4 with TRBJ2-2; the D call of TRBD1 rests on TCRdb alone, since no DNA is present to check it. The CDR3 contains 18 residues. The CDR3 protein is CASSFRRFYRGNTGELFF.